What follows are 23 T cell receptor beta chains derived from one specimen sequenced in a study of identical twins. TCRdb reprocessed the 5' RACE reads with MiXCR, giving one entry per CDR3 protein. Altogether over 600,000 distinct CDR3 sequences are present, 21% being singletons, with the ten largest covering 4.3%. In addition, the sample was reused for a study of T cells expressing NK-cell markers.

The sample was PBMCs. The receptors come from a woman aged 18-30 years in good health.

V usage is TRBV5-1 and J usage is TRBJ1-4, with TRBD1 as a possible D gene (5 bases). V shed 2 bases and J shed 3 bases, with 8 bases lying between them. This CDR3 is 14 amino acids long. Germline lookup yields CDR1 SGHRS and CDR2 YFSETQ. This CDR3 reads CASSFGTPNEKLFF. Written as DNA, the CDR3 is TGCGCCAGCAGCTTCGGGACTCCTAATGAAAAACTGTTTTTT.

This chain connects TRBV7-2 to TRBJ1-2, with D tentatively TRBD1 (5 bases). The germline CDR1 and CDR2 sequences are SGHTA and FQGNSA. Between the trimmed V and J ends, which lost 1 base and 5 bases, there was a span of 11 bases. The CDR3 totals 14 residues. In nucleotides, the CDR3 is TGTGCCAGCAGCTTAGTTTTGGGGCCGTATGGCTACACCTTC. This translates into CASSLVLGPYGYTF.

The chain links TRBV27 to TRBJ2-2; tentatively, D is TRBD2 (10 bases). The CDR3 has 17 residues. Germline CDR1 reads MNHEY; CDR2 reads SMNVEV (reference sequence). V lost 6 bases and J lost 4, with 21 bases in between. The CDR3 coding sequence is TGTGCCAGCAGCCACAGGGGGCTAGCGGGAGTCACCGGGGAGCTGTTTTTT. The encoded protein is CASSHRGLAGVTGELFF.

At least ten counts were recorded for this clonotype. The V call is TRBV6-2 or TRBV6-3, the J call TRBJ2-7; D possibly corresponds to TRBD2 (6 bases). Trimming stripped 8 bases from V and 4 bases from J, with 6 bases between. The CDR3 covers 10 residues. CDR1 is MNHEY, CDR2 SVGEGT, per germline. The CDR3 DNA follows: TGTGCCAGCGGGGGGTACGAGCAGTACTTC. Residues: CASGGYEQYF.

The chain links TRBV20-1 to TRBJ2-3, with 10 bases that match TRBD2. The CDR3 is made up of 15 amino acids. Trimming cost V 0 bases and J 4 bases; bases outside gene matches: 4. Germline V gene sequence: CDR1 DFQATT, CDR2 SNEGSKA (reference sequence). The CDR3: CSAREFLAGADTQYF. As DNA, the CDR3 is TGCAGTGCTAGAGAGTTCCTAGCGGGGGCAGATACGCAGTATTTT.

The CDR3 reads CASSVNRDRSPLHF. In nucleotides, the CDR3 is TGTGCCAGCAGTGTAAACAGGGATAGGTCACCCCTCCACTTT. This chain connects TRBV2 to TRBJ1-6; TRBD1 might be the D (6 bases). Germline V CDR1 and CDR2: SNHLY, FYNNEI. The CDR3 totals 14 residues. V dropped 4 bases and J dropped 10 bases, with 14 bases sitting between them.

The chain combines TRBV20-1 with TRBJ2-1; 8 bases are shared with TRBD2. J lost 4 bases, V lost 0 bases, and 14 bases had no gene match. Per germline, CDR1 DFQATT and CDR2 SNEGSKA (reference sequence). CDR3 length equals 18 residues. This CDR3 is CSARESGRREASYNEQFF. In nucleotides, the CDR3 is TGCAGTGCTAGAGAATCCGGGCGGCGGGAGGCCTCTTACAATGAGCAGTTCTTC.

V gene TRBV5-1 combines with J gene TRBJ2-5; 10 nucleotides line up with TRBD2. Trimming took 4 bases from V and 8 from J; bases not matched to a gene: 8. CDR3 size: 14 residues. Germline loops: CDR1 SGHRS, CDR2 YFSETQ. The CDR3 DNA is TGCGCCAGCAGCCCCTCTAGCGGGAGTCGAACCCAGTACTTC. Its translation: CASSPSSGSRTQYF.

CDR3 nucleotide sequence: TGTGCCACCAGTCATAGCGGGATCCTCGACACCGGGGAGCTGTTTTTT. Amino acids: CATSHSGILDTGELFF. The rearrangement uses TRBV24-1 and TRBJ2-2; 8 nucleotides agree with TRBD2. V gave up 6 bases and J gave up 3 bases; unmatched junction bases: 8. The germline gives CDR1 KGHDR, CDR2 SFDVKD. This CDR3 spans 16 amino acids.

This clonotype came up a few times. The chain employs TRBV29-1 and TRBJ2-3; D possibly corresponds to TRBD2 (6 bases). Trimming removed 3 bases from V and 5 bases from J, with 18 bases in between. The CDR3 is made up of 15 amino acids. Germline CDR1 SQVTM, CDR2 ANQGSEA. This chain's CDR3 is CSVDELAGPGDTQYF. In DNA form, the CDR3 reads TGCAGCGTTGACGAGTTGGCGGGGCCCGGAGATACGCAGTATTTT.

The V gene is TRBV12-3 or TRBV12-4, the J gene TRBJ2-1, with TRBD2 identical over 11 bases. The CDR3 length is 16 residues. V lost 6 bases to trimming and J lost 5 bases; unmatched junction nucleotides: 9. As DNA, the CDR3 is TGTGCCAGCAGCCTTAGGACTAGCGGGCGACACAATGAGCAGTTCTTC. This sequence encodes CASSLRTSGRHNEQFF.

The V call is TRBV6-1, the J call TRBJ2-1; weak D call: TRBD2 (5 bases). V gave up 3 bases and J gave up 9 bases, with 12 bases separating them. The germline V gene encodes CDR1 MNHNS and CDR2 SASEGT. CDR3 length: 13 amino acids. The CDR3 DNA reads TGTGCCAGCAGTGACTACCCAGAGGGTGAGCAGTTCTTC. Protein sequence: CASSDYPEGEQFF.

In this sample, this clonotype turned up a few times. The V gene is TRBV12-3 or TRBV12-4, the J gene TRBJ1-2; D ambiguous. The CDR3 contains 12 residues. The germline V and J ends were trimmed by 5 bases and 2 bases, with 6 bases remaining between them. Here the CDR3 DNA reads TGTGCCAGCAGTACAGTCAACTATGGCTACACCTTC. This codes for CASSTVNYGYTF.

This chain uses TRBV5-1 with TRBJ2-1; the D call may be TRBD1 or TRBD2 (5 bases each). V lost 3 bases, J lost 8 bases, and 15 bases lay in between. CDR1 is SGHRS and CDR2 is YFSETQ in the germline V gene. This CDR3 is 14 amino acids long. CDR3 nucleotide sequence: TGCGCCAGCAGCTGGGCCGGGGCTGGAGATGAGCAGTTCTTC. Translated, it gives CASSWAGAGDEQFF.

The rearrangement joins TRBV5-1 to TRBJ2-7, with D possibly matching TRBD1 (6 bases). The CDR3 spans 15 residues. Per the germline V gene, CDR1 is SGHRS and CDR2 is YFSETQ. Trimming removed 1 base at V and 4 bases at J, with 15 bases between. DNA of the CDR3: TGCGCCAGCAGCTTGTTCTGGGGGCCCTATTACGAGCAGTACTTC. Amino acids: CASSLFWGPYYEQYF.

This clonotype has a handful of counts. The J gene is TRBJ2-3, the V gene TRBV20-1, with TRBD2 identical over 7 bases. This CDR3 spans 13 amino acids. Germline V gene data show CDR1 as DFQATT and CDR2 as SNEGSKA (reference sequence). Trimming at V came to 7 bases and at J to 0 bases, leaving 4 bases not matched to a gene. CDR3 sequence: CSVLRGSTDTQYF. CDR3 DNA: TGCAGTGTCTTGCGGGGGAGCACAGATACGCAGTATTTT.

This chain links TRBV12-3 or TRBV12-4 with TRBJ2-1, with 10 bases aligning to TRBD2. The CDR3 has 15 amino acids. The junction had 6 bases not matched to a gene; V was cut back by 2 bases and J by 8 bases. CDR3 in DNA: TGTGCCAGCAGTTTACAGCGGGGGGGCCGCGATGAGCAGTTCTTC. Its protein product is CASSLQRGGRDEQFF.

The chain is built from TRBV29-1 and TRBJ1-1, with D possibly TRBD1 on 6 matching bases. Germline CDR1 and CDR2: SQVTM and ANQGSEA. Trimming removed 0 bases from V and 0 bases from J, with 23 bases in between. The CDR3 contains 19 residues. The CDR3: CSVEDWGQRMGSMNTEAFF. The CDR3, as DNA: TGCAGCGTTGAAGATTGGGGGCAAAGGATGGGTTCAATGAACACTGAAGCTTTCTTT.

This clonotype was counted at least ten times. This chain uses TRBV20-1 with TRBJ2-5, with D maybe TRBD1 (6 bases). Trimming removed 5 bases from V and 2 bases from J, with 15 bases in between. The CDR3 consists of 14 residues. Germline V gene lookup returns CDR1 DFQATT and CDR2 SNEGSKA (reference sequence). In DNA form, the CDR3 reads TGCAGTGCTTTGAGTACAGGGTATCAAGAGACCCAGTACTTC. The encoded protein is CSALSTGYQETQYF.

The chain recombines TRBV6-5 with TRBJ2-1; TRBD1 might be the D (6 bases). CDR1 is MNHEY and CDR2 is SVGAGI in the germline V gene. The CDR3 is 17 residues long. V lost 3 bases, J lost 0 bases, and 15 bases lay in between. CDR3 DNA: TGTGCCAGCAGTTATAAGGGGGATCTGAGCTCCTACAATGAGCAGTTCTTC. Residues: CASSYKGDLSSYNEQFF.

This clonotype was seen more than once but under ten times. The V gene is TRBV9, the J gene TRBJ2-3; D unclear. Trimming stripped 0 bases from V and 0 bases from J, with 8 bases between. Germline lookup yields CDR1 SGDLS and CDR2 YYNGEE. This CDR3 is built from 15 residues. The CDR3 bases are TGTGCCAGCAGCGTAGATGGAAGAAGCACAGATACGCAGTATTTT. Translating it yields CASSVDGRSTDTQYF.

This clonotype was seen only a few times. The V call is TRBV7-2, the J call TRBJ2-1, with a tentative D call TRBD2 (6 bases). The germline V and J ends were trimmed by 7 bases and 5 bases, with 15 bases remaining between them. CDR1 is SGHTA, CDR2 FQGNSA, per germline. This CDR3 has 14 residues. CDR3 DNA: TGTGCCAGCAAAGGAGGGAGATATGACAATGAGCAGTTCTTC. Translating it yields CASKGGRYDNEQFF.

The chain combines TRBV28 with TRBJ2-5; perhaps TRBD1 as D (6 bases). Looked up from germline, CDR1 is MDHEN and CDR2 is SYDVKM. This CDR3 is built from 16 residues. The V end was cut by 1 base, the J end by 1 base, with 13 bases between. CDR3 bases: TGTGCCAGCAGTTTATCCCTCAGGGGTGCCCAAGAGACCCAGTACTTC. It specifies CASSLSLRGAQETQYF.